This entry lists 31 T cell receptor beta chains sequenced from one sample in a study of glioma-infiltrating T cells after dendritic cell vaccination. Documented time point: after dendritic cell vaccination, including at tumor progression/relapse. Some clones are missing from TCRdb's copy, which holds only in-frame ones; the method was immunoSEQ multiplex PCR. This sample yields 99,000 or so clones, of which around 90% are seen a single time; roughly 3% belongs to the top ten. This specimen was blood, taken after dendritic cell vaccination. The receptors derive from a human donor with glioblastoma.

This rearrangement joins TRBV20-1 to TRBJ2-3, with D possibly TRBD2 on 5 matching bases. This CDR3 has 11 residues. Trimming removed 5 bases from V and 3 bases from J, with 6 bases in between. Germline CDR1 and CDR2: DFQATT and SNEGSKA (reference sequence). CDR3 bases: TGCAGTGCTGGGAGAACAGATACGCAGTATTTT. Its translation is CSAGRTDTQYF.

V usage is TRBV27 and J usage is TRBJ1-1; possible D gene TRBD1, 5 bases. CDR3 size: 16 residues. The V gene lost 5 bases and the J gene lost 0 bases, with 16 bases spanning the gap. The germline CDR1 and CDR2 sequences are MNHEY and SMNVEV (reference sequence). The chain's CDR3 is CASSHWQGYMNTEAFF. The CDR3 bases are TGTGCCAGCAGTCATTGGCAGGGTTACATGAACACTGAAGCTTTCTTT.

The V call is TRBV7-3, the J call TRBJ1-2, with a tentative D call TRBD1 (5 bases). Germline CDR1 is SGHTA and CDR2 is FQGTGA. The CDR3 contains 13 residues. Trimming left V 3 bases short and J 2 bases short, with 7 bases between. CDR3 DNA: TGTGCCAGCAGCTTGGGGGGGAACTATGGCTACACCTTC. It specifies CASSLGGNYGYTF. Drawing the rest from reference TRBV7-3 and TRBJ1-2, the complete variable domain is GAGVSQTPSNKVTEKGKYVELRCDPISGHTALYWYRQSLGQGPEFLIYFQGTGAADDSGLPNDRFFAVRPEGSVSTLKIQRTERGDSAVYLCASSLGGNYGYTFGSGTRLTVV.

In DNA form, the CDR3 reads TGTGCCAGCAGCTCCCTCACAGATACGCAGTATTTT. Its translation is CASSSLTDTQYF. V and J are TRBV14 and TRBJ2-3, with D unresolved. Germline CDR1 SGHDN, CDR2 FVKESK. Trimming removed 5 bases at V and 2 bases at J, with 5 bases between. This CDR3 is 12 amino acids long.

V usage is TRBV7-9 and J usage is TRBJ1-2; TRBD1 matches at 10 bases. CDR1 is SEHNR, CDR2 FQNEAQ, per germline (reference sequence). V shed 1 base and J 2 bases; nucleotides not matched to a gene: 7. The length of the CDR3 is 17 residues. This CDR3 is CASSLGDRGVRNYGYTF. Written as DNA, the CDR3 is TGTGCCAGCAGCTTAGGGGACAGGGGAGTTCGCAACTATGGCTACACCTTC. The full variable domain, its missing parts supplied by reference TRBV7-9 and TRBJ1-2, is DTGVSQNPRHKITKRGQNVTFRCDPISEHNRLYWYRQTLGQGPEFLTYFQNEAQLEKSRLLSDRFSAERPKGSFSTLEIQRTEQGDSAMYLCASSLGDRGVRNYGYTFGSGTRLTVV.

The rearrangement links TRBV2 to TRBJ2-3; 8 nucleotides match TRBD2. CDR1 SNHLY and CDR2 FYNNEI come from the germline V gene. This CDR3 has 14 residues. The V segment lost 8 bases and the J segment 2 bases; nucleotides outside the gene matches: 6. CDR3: CASRAGGTTDTQYF. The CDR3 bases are TGTGCCAGCCGGGCGGGGGGCACCACAGATACGCAGTATTTT.

CDR3 coding DNA: TGTGCCAGCAGCGACATGGACAATGAGCAGTTCTTC. This encodes CASSDMDNEQFF. This rearrangement joins TRBV11-2 to TRBJ2-1; D not resolved. V was cut by 5 bases and J by 5 bases, with 7 bases left in between. CDR1 is SGHAT and CDR2 is FQNNGV in the germline V gene. The CDR3 runs to 12 residues.

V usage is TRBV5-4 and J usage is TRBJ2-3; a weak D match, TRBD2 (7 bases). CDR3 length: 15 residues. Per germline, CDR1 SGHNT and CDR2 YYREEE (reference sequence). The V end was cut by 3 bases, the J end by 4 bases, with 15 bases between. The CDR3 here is CASSYLSGGADTQYF. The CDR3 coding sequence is TGTGCCAGCAGCTACCTTTCGGGGGGCGCAGATACGCAGTATTTT.

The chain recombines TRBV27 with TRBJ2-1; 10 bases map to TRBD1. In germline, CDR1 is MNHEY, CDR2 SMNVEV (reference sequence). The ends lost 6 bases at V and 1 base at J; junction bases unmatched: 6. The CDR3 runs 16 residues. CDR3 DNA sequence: TGTGCCAGCAGACCGGACAGGGGGGGGTCCTACAATGAGCAGTTCTTC. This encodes CASRPDRGGSYNEQFF.

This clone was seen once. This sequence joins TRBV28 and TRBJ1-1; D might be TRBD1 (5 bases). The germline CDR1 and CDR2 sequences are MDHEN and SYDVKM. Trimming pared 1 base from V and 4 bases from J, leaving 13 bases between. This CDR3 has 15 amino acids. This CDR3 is CASSLSGGRVTEAFF. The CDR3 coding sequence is TGTGCCAGCAGTTTATCGGGGGGGAGGGTCACTGAAGCTTTCTTT. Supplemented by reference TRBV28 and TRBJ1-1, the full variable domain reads DVKVTQSSRYLVKRTGEKVFLECVQDMDHENMFWYRQDPGLGLRLIYFSYDVKMKEKGDIPEGYSVSREKKERFSLILESASTNQTSMYLCASSLSGGRVTEAFFGQGTRLTVV.

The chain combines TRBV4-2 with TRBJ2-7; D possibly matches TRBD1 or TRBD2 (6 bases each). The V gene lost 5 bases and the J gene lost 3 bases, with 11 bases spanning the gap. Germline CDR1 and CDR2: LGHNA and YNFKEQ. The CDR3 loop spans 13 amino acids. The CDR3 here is CASSEGGRYEQYF. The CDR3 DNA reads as TGTGCCAGCAGCGAAGGGGGGCGCTACGAGCAGTACTTC.

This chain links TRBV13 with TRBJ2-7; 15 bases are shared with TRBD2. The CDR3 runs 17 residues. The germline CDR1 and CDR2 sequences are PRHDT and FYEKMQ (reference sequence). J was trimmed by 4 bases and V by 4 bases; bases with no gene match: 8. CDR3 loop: CASSSPGLAGGRYEQYF. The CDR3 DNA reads TGTGCCAGCAGCTCCCCGGGACTAGCGGGAGGACGGTACGAGCAGTACTTC.

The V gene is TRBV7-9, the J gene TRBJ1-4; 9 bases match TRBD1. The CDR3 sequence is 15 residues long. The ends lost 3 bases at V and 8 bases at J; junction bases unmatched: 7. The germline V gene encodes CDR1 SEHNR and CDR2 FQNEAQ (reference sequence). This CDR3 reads CASSFPGQGGEKLFF. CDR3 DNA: TGTGCCAGCAGCTTTCCGGGACAGGGTGGGGAAAAACTGTTTTTT.

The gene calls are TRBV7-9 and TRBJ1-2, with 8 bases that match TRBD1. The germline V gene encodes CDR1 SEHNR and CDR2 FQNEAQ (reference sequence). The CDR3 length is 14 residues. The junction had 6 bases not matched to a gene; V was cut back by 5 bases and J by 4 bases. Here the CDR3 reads CASSAAGGFYGYTF. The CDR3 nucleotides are TGTGCCAGCAGCGCCGCAGGGGGCTTCTATGGCTACACCTTC.

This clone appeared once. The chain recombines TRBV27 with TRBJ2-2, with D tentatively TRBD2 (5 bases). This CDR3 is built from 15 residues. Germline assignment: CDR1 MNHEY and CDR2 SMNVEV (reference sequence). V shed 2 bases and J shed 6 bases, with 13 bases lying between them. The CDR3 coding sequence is TGTGCCAGCAGTTTAAGGCTAGCTGGGGCCGGGGAGCTGTTTTTT. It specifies CASSLRLAGAGELFF.

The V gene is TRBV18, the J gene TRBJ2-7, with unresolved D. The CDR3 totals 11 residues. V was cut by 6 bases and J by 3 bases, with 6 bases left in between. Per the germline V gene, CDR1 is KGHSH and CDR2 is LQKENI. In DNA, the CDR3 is TGTGCCAGCTCTCCTCTCTACGAGCAGTACTTC. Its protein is CASSPLYEQYF.

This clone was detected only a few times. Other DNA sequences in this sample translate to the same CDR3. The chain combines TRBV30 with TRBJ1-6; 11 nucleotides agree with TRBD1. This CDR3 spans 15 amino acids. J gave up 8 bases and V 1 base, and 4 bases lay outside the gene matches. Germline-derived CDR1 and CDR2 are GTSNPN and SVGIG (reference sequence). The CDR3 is CAWSADRGHDSPLHF. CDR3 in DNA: TGTGCCTGGAGTGCGGACAGGGGGCATGATTCACCCCTCCACTTT.

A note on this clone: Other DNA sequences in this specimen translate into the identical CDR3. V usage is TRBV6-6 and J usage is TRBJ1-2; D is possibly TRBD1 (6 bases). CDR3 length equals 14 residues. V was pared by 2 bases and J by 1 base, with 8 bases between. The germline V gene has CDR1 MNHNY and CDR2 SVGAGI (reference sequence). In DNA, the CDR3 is TGTGCCAGCAGTTACGTCAGGGGTAACTATGGCTACACCTTC. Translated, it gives CASSYVRGNYGYTF.

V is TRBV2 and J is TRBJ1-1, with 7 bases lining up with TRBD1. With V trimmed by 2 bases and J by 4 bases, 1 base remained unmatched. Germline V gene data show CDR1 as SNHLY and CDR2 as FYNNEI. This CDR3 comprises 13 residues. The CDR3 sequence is CASSEQGVTEAFF. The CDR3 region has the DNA TGTGCCAGCAGTGAACAGGGGGTCACTGAAGCTTTCTTT.

This chain's CDR3 is CASSLAQGYEQYF. CDR3 nucleotide sequence: TGCGCCAGCAGCTTGGCGCAGGGCTACGAGCAGTACTTC. The chain couples TRBV5-1 to TRBJ2-7; a possible D gene is TRBD1 (5 bases). The CDR3 has 13 residues. The germline CDR1 and CDR2 sequences are SGHRS and YFSETQ. With 0 bases removed from V and 3 bases from J, the gap between germline ends came to 7 bases.

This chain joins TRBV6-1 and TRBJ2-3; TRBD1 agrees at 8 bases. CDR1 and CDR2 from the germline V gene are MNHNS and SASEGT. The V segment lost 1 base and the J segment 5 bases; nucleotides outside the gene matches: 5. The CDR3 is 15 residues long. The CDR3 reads CASSEGDRGKDTQYF. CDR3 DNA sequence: TGTGCCAGCAGTGAAGGCGACAGGGGAAAAGATACGCAGTATTTT.

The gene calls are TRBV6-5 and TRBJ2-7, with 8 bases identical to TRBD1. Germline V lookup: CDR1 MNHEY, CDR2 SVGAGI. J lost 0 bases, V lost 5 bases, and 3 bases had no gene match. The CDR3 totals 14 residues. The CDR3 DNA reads TGTGCCAGCAGTCAAGACAGGGGCTCCTACGAGCAGTACTTC. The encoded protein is CASSQDRGSYEQYF.

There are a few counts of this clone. The CDR3 region is CASSLGQGDEQFF. In DNA form, the CDR3 reads TGTGCCAGCAGCCTAGGACAGGGGGATGAGCAGTTCTTC. V usage is TRBV7-2 and J usage is TRBJ2-1, with 10 bases matching TRBD1. Germline CDR1 SGHTA, CDR2 FQGNSA. V lost 5 bases and J lost 8; bases outside the gene matches: 3. There are 13 residues in the CDR3.

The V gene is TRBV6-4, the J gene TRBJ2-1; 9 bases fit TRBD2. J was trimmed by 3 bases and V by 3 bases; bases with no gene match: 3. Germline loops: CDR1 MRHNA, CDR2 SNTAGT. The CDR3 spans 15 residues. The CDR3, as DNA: TGTGCCAGCAGTGAACTAGCGGGCAACTACAATGAGCAGTTCTTC. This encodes CASSELAGNYNEQFF.

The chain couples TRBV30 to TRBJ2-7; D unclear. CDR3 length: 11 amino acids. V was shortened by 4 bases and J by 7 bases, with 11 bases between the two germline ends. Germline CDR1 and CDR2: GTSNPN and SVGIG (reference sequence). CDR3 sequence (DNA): TGTGCCTGGACGCTTCTCGGGGAGCAGTACTTC. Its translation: CAWTLLGEQYF.

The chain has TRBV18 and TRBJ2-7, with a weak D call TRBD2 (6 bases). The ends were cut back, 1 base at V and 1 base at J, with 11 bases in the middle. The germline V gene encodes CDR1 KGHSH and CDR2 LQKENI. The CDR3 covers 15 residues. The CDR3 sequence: CASSPRSGFSYEQYF. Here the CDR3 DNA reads TGTGCCAGCTCACCACGTAGCGGATTTTCCTACGAGCAGTACTTC.

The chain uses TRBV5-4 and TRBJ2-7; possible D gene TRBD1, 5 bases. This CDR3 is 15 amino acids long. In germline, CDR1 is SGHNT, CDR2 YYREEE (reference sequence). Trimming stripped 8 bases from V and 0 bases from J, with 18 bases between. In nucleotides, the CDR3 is TGTGCCAGTTCTCACGCGACAGTCAGCTCCTACGAGCAGTACTTC. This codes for CASSHATVSSYEQYF.

CDR3 nucleotide sequence: TGTGCCAGCAGCCGGGACAATCTAGGTGGCTACACCTTC. It is translated as CASSRDNLGGYTF. This chain connects TRBV7-2 to TRBJ1-2; D might be TRBD1 (6 bases). V was trimmed by 5 bases and J by 7 bases, leaving 14 bases between them. The CDR3 runs 13 residues. Germline V gene data show CDR1 as SGHTA and CDR2 as FQGNSA.

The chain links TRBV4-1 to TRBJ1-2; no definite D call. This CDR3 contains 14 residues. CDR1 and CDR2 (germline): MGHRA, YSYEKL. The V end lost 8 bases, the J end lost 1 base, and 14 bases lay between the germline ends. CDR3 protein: CASSPGSNNYGYTF. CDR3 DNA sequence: TGCGCCAGCTCTCCAGGCAGTAATAACTATGGCTACACCTTC.

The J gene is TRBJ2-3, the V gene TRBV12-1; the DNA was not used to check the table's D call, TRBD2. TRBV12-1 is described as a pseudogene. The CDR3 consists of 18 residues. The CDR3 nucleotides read TGTGCCAGCAGCCTCGGGGGACTAGCGGGAATGAGCACAGATACGCAGTATTTT. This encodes CASSLGGLAGMSTDTQYF.

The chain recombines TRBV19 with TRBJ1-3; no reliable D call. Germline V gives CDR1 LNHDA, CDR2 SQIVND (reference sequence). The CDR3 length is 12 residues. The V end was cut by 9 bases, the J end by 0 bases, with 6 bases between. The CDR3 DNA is TGTGCCAGCCGGGGCTCTGGAAACACCATATATTTT. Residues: CASRGSGNTIYF.